The next 13 T cell receptor beta chains were all read from a single sample in a study of T cell changes during pregnancy in multiple sclerosis. Libraries were prepared by immunoSEQ multiplex PCR; TCRdb keeps only in-frame clonotypes and omits some of them. The sample includes about 30,000 clones, roughly 87% of them seen just once. The material was CD8+ T cells from peripheral blood mononuclear cells, obtained in the second trimester of pregnancy. The source is a female donor with multiple sclerosis, enrolled in a pregnancy study.

The chain has TRBV5-8 and TRBJ2-3, with unresolved D. The CDR3 runs to 15 residues. Germline V gene lookup returns CDR1 SGHTS and CDR2 YDEGEE. V lost 4 bases and J 0 bases, leaving 12 bases between the germline ends. CDR3 region: CASSRGFSSTDTQYF. The CDR3 nucleotides are TGTGCCAGCAGCCGAGGTTTCTCTAGCACAGATACGCAGTATTTT.

The genes are TRBV5-1 and TRBJ1-6, with TRBD1 identical over 10 bases. V lost 5 bases and J lost 10; bases outside the gene matches: 6. CDR1 SGHRS and CDR2 YFSETQ come from the germline V gene. The CDR3 covers 14 residues. CDR3 bases: TGCGCCAGCAGGCAGACAGGGGGCGGCTCACCCCTCCACTTT. This translates into CASRQTGGGSPLHF.

This clone was seen more than once but under ten times. This rearrangement joins TRBV7-9 to TRBJ1-4, with 7 bases matching TRBD1. This CDR3 is 17 amino acids long. Germline V gene lookup returns CDR1 SEHNR and CDR2 FQNEAQ (reference sequence). J was trimmed by 6 bases and V by 3 bases; bases with no gene match: 13. The CDR3 bases are TGTGCCAGCAGCTTTTGGGCAGGGGGAAGTTCTCATGAAAAACTGTTTTTT. Translating it yields CASSFWAGGSSHEKLFF.

CDR3 DNA: TGTGCCAGCAGTCACAACAGGGATAGCTCCTACAATGAGCAGTTCTTC. Translated, it gives CASSHNRDSSYNEQFF. The V call is TRBV9, the J call TRBJ2-1, with a possible D match to TRBD1 (6 bases). V gave up 5 bases and J gave up 0 bases, with 15 bases separating them. CDR1 SGDLS and CDR2 YYNGEE come from the germline V gene. This CDR3 has 16 amino acids.

This clone was detected only once. The chain uses TRBV25-1 and TRBJ1-2, with D possibly being TRBD1 (5 bases). The germline V and J ends were trimmed by 3 bases and 3 bases, with 17 bases remaining between them. In germline, CDR1 is MGHDK, CDR2 SYGVNS. The CDR3 runs to 16 residues. DNA of the CDR3: TGTGCCAGCAGTGACTCCCTTAGGGGATCGGACTATGGCTACACCTTC. The encoded protein is CASSDSLRGSDYGYTF.

This clone showed up just once. V usage is TRBV19 and J usage is TRBJ1-2; perhaps TRBD1 as D (5 bases). Germline CDR1 LNHDA, CDR2 SQIVND (reference sequence). V lost 1 base to trimming and J lost 7 bases, with 10 bases between them. The CDR3 loop spans 13 amino acids. The CDR3 sequence: CASSIGGSSGYTF. The DNA for the CDR3 is TGTGCCAGTAGTATAGGGGGCTCTAGTGGCTACACCTTC. Together with reference TRBV19 and TRBJ1-2, the CDR3 gives the full variable domain: DGGITQSPKYLFRKEGQNVTLSCEQNLNHDAMYWYRQDPGQGLRLIYYSQIVNDFQKGDIAEGYSVSREKKESFPLTVTSAQKNPTAFYLCASSIGGSSGYTFGSGTRLTVV.

On this clone itself: Other nucleotide sequences from this sample produce the same CDR3. The chain links TRBV9 to TRBJ2-5; D is unresolved. Germline V lookup: CDR1 SGDLS, CDR2 YYNGEE. V gave up 0 bases and J gave up 2 bases, with 8 bases separating them. The CDR3 sequence is 14 residues long. The CDR3 is CASSVETDQETQYF. CDR3 nucleotides: TGTGCCAGCAGCGTAGAAACAGATCAAGAGACCCAGTACTTC.

V and J are TRBV5-6 and TRBJ2-1; D is perhaps TRBD1 (5 bases). The CDR3 covers 13 residues. The V end was cut by 1 base, the J end by 15 bases, with 17 bases between. Per the germline V gene, CDR1 is SGHDT and CDR2 is YYEEEE. CDR3 DNA: TGTGCCAGCAGCTTGTTCCAGGGCCTATACTGGTTCTTC. This encodes CASSLFQGLYWFF.

The chain employs TRBV13 and TRBJ2-1, with 8 bases that match TRBD2. Trimming cost V 1 base and J 9 bases; bases outside gene matches: 11. The germline V gene encodes CDR1 PRHDT and CDR2 FYEKMQ (reference sequence). This CDR3 has 16 residues. The CDR3: CASSLDVLAVGGEQFF. CDR3 DNA sequence: TGTGCCAGCAGCTTAGATGTACTAGCGGTGGGGGGTGAGCAGTTCTTC.

J is TRBJ2-1 and V is TRBV27; TRBD2 matches 8 bases. Germline lookup yields CDR1 MNHEY and CDR2 SMNVEV (reference sequence). This CDR3 region has 16 residues. The V gene end was trimmed by 3 bases and the J gene end by 1 base; junction bases not matched to a gene: 5. The CDR3 here is CASSLELAVSYNEQFF. The CDR3 coding sequence is TGTGCCAGCAGTTTGGAACTAGCGGTTTCCTACAATGAGCAGTTCTTC.

This chain joins TRBV6-1 and TRBJ2-4; 7 positions agree with TRBD1. This CDR3 comprises 15 residues. Germline CDR1 is MNHNS and CDR2 is SASEGT. V was pared by 11 bases and J by 3 bases, with 13 bases of the junction left unmatched. The CDR3 reads CACVPIDRDKNIQYF. The CDR3 region has the DNA TGTGCCTGTGTACCAATAGACAGGGACAAAAACATTCAGTACTTC.

V gene TRBV7-3 combines with J gene TRBJ1-2; 7 bases fit TRBD1. Trimming took 5 bases from V and 5 from J; bases not matched to a gene: 5. The length of the CDR3 is 13 residues. From germline, CDR1 is SGHTA and CDR2 FQGTGA. Here the CDR3 reads CASSEYRGYGYTF. The CDR3 nucleotides read TGTGCCAGCAGCGAATACAGGGGATATGGCTACACCTTC.

V usage is TRBV4-3 and J usage is TRBJ1-1; D is unclear. Germline lookup yields CDR1 LGHNA and CDR2 YSLEER. The V end lost 1 base, the J end lost 5 bases, and 11 bases lay between the germline ends. The length of the CDR3 is 14 residues. The CDR3 region is CASSQVFLQTEAFF. The CDR3 DNA is TGCGCCAGCAGCCAAGTGTTTCTGCAGACTGAAGCTTTCTTT.